This T cell receptor beta chain originates from a study of T cells after yellow fever vaccination. One entry per CDR3 protein, called by TCRdb with MiXCR from the 5' RACE reads. Found here are 150,000 to 200,000 distinct CDR3 sequences, 11% of them singletons; the top ten hold 36%. This TCR was sampled from a man aged 18-30 years who received the YFV17D yellow fever vaccine. The specimen was CD8+ T cells sorted from PBMCs, collected 15 days after the yellow fever booster vaccination.

The CDR3 coding sequence is TGTGCCAGCAGCTTACGCGCAACGAACACCGGGGAGCTGTTTTTT. This gives the protein CASSLRATNTGELFF. The chain couples TRBV7-8 to TRBJ2-2, with D hard to call. Germline V gives CDR1 SGHVS, CDR2 FQNEAQ. Deletions cut 2 bases from V and 0 bases from J, with 7 bases between. The CDR3 consists of 15 residues.